This entry lists 12 T cell receptor beta chains sequenced from one sample in a study of T-cell memory formation after mild COVID-19. TCRdb re-derived calls from the 5' RACE reads in MiXCR, one entry per CDR3 protein. The sample shows some 210,000 distinct CDR3 sequences, about 10% of them seen only once. The sample comprised PBMCs or a T cell subset sorted from them (not recorded which). The receptors were sampled from a man younger than 35 who had mild COVID-19 (a few samples of this study predate the infection). Cell type and time point are not known.

The chain carries TRBV4-3 and TRBJ2-7, with D unresolved. With 4 bases removed from V and 5 bases from J, the gap between germline ends came to 15 bases. This CDR3 has 14 residues. From germline, CDR1 is LGHNA and CDR2 YSLEER. The CDR3: CASSRDSITHEQYF. CDR3 coding DNA: TGCGCCAGCAGCCGCGATTCGATAACCCACGAGCAGTACTTC.

The table lists this clonotype with a few counts. The rearrangement joins TRBV2 to TRBJ2-3; D gene ambiguous. Germline CDR1 reads SNHLY; CDR2 reads FYNNEI. The CDR3 spans 14 residues. The V end was cut by 8 bases, the J end by 0 bases, with 12 bases between. The chain's CDR3 is CASLLRVSTDTQYF. The CDR3 DNA follows: TGTGCCAGCTTGCTTCGAGTTAGCACAGATACGCAGTATTTT.

The V and J genes are TRBV29-1 and TRBJ2-3; D ambiguous. CDR3 length: 13 amino acids. The V and J ends lost 5 bases and 2 bases respectively, with 11 bases between them. CDR1 and CDR2 from the germline V gene are SQVTM and ANQGSEA. In DNA form, the CDR3 reads TGCAGCGTTCGACACTACCTCACAGATACGCAGTATTTT. Its translation: CSVRHYLTDTQYF.

The chain joins TRBV6-5 to TRBJ2-3; 8 positions match TRBD2. V gave up 6 bases and J gave up 1 base; unmatched junction bases: 6. Germline CDR1 reads MNHEY; CDR2 reads SVGAGI. This CDR3 comprises 15 residues. CDR3 in amino acids: CASSPVTSGTDTQYF. The CDR3 coding sequence is TGTGCCAGCAGCCCAGTGACTAGCGGCACAGATACGCAGTATTTT.

The rearrangement uses TRBV6-5 and TRBJ2-3; TRBD2 agrees at 14 bases. Germline CDR1 is MNHEY and CDR2 is SVGAGI. The CDR3 covers 16 residues. J lost 1 base, V lost 5 bases, and 2 bases had no gene match. The CDR3 coding sequence is TGTGCCAGCAGTGGGACTAGCGGGGGCGGCACAGATACGCAGTATTTT. Its protein product is CASSGTSGGGTDTQYF.

This clonotype was counted a few times. The chain employs TRBV7-9 and TRBJ2-7; 8 bases are shared with TRBD1. V shed 5 bases, J shed 2 bases, and the junction held 5 bases outside the gene matches. The CDR3 consists of 14 residues. Germline lookup yields CDR1 SEHNR and CDR2 FQNEAQ (reference sequence). As DNA, the CDR3 is TGTGCCAGCAGCCCCTGGACAGGGACCTACGAGCAGTACTTC. Protein product: CASSPWTGTYEQYF.

The table lists this clonotype with a few counts. The chain uses TRBV7-3 and TRBJ2-1, with 7 bases lining up with TRBD2. The CDR3 loop spans 16 amino acids. Trimming took 5 bases from V and 10 from J; bases not matched to a gene: 17. Germline V gene lookup returns CDR1 SGHTA and CDR2 FQGTGA. The CDR3 DNA sequence: TGTGCCAGCAGCATACCCACCGGCGGGGGTCCCACGGAGCAGTTCTTC. Protein: CASSIPTGGGPTEQFF. Full variable domain (rest looked up from reference TRBV7-3 and TRBJ2-1): GAGVSQTPSNKVTEKGKYVELRCDPISGHTALYWYRQSLGQGPEFLIYFQGTGAADDSGLPNDRFFAVRPEGSVSTLKIQRTERGDSAVYLCASSIPTGGGPTEQFFGPGTRLTVL.

This clonotype has a handful of counts. This chain joins TRBV4-2 and TRBJ1-5; 7 positions match TRBD1. The CDR3 has 15 residues. V trimming: 0 bases; J trimming: 2 bases; junction bases outside the gene matches: 1. Germline loops: CDR1 LGHNA, CDR2 YNFKEQ. CDR3 in amino acids: CASSQEGTGNQPQHF. The CDR3 nucleotides are TGTGCCAGCAGCCAAGAGGGGACAGGCAATCAGCCCCAGCATTTT.

The V and J genes are TRBV7-2 and TRBJ2-3, with 12 bases fitting TRBD2. Germline values: CDR1 SGHTA, CDR2 FQGNSA. The CDR3 sequence is 17 residues long. Unmatched junction bases numbered 3, after V lost 0 bases and J lost 2 bases. The CDR3 sequence: CASSLATSGGFTDTQYF. The CDR3 coding sequence is TGTGCCAGCAGCTTAGCCACTAGCGGGGGGTTCACAGATACGCAGTATTTT.

This clonotype appeared a few times. The rearrangement joins TRBV12-3 or TRBV12-4 to TRBJ1-2, with D perhaps TRBD1 (6 bases). The CDR3 covers 14 residues. Trimming pared 6 bases from V and 7 bases from J, leaving 18 bases between. Here the CDR3 reads CASSIRQVRRGYTF. CDR3 DNA sequence: TGTGCCAGCAGCATCAGACAGGTTCGGCGTGGCTACACCTTC.

This chain uses TRBV20-1 with TRBJ1-2; 10 bases are shared with TRBD1. Germline loops: CDR1 DFQATT, CDR2 SNEGSKA (reference sequence). Trimming cost V 6 bases and J 7 bases; bases outside gene matches: 14. This CDR3 is 15 amino acids long. This CDR3 is CSARRTGGLAGGYTF. CDR3 DNA: TGCAGTGCGCGACGGACAGGGGGGTTAGCCGGTGGCTACACCTTC.

The sample holds a few counts of this clonotype. This sequence joins TRBV7-2 and TRBJ2-2, with D possibly being TRBD2 (7 bases). The CDR3 contains 16 residues. Per germline, CDR1 SGHTA and CDR2 FQGNSA. The germline V and J ends were trimmed by 5 bases and 5 bases, with 18 bases remaining between them. The CDR3 region is CASSPSSGGYTGELFF. CDR3 in DNA: TGTGCCAGCAGCCCTTCTTCGGGGGGCTATACCGGGGAGCTGTTTTTT.